These T cell receptor beta chains were read from a single sample in a study of blood T cell repertoires in COVID-19. TCRdb keeps only in-frame clones here, not all; method: immunoSEQ multiplex PCR. The table shows under 170,000 clones, with around four fifths occurring only once. The sample taken for sequencing was peripheral blood. The source is a man in his 70s with acute or convalescent COVID-19. Both conserved end residues are part of each CDR3. The D gene is left open where the match is weak. Clone size appears in some rows only: once, few, many, or a class for an expanded clone.

j_call: TRBJ1-5
v_call: TRBV27
clone_size: -
d_call: -
cdr3_aa: CASSLRAGASNQPQHF
cdr3_nt: TGTGCCAGCAGTTTAAGAGCAGGGGCAAGCAATCAGCCCCAGCATTTT

j_call: TRBJ2-1
v_call: TRBV10-3
clone_size: -
d_call: TRBD2
cdr3_aa: CAIKTGTGLAGAYNEQFF
cdr3_nt: TGTGCCATCAAAACCGGGACAGGACTAGCGGGAGCCTACAATGAGCAGTTCTTC

j_call: TRBJ1-3
v_call: TRBV24-1
clone_size: -
d_call: TRBD1
cdr3_aa: CATSDRTGSGNTIYF
cdr3_nt: TGTGCCACCAGTGACAGGACAGGGTCTGGAAACACCATATATTTT

j_call: TRBJ2-3
v_call: TRBV24-1
clone_size: -
d_call: -
cdr3_aa: CATSDRTDTQYF
cdr3_nt: TGTGCCACCAGTGACCGGACAGATACGCAGTATTTT

j_call: TRBJ2-7
v_call: TRBV12-2
clone_size: few
d_call: -
cdr3_aa: CASRFQDCYSYEQYF
cdr3_nt: TGTGCAAGTCGCTTTCAAGACTGCTACTCCTACGAGCAGTACTTC

j_call: TRBJ1-4
v_call: TRBV5-8
clone_size: once
d_call: -
cdr3_aa: CASSGSTGTNEKLFF
cdr3_nt: TGTGCCAGCAGCGGGTCGACAGGAACTAATGAAAAACTGTTTTTT

j_call: TRBJ1-1
v_call: TRBV5-1
clone_size: -
d_call: TRBD1
cdr3_aa: CASSLAPTGQGALVAFF
cdr3_nt: TGCGCCAGCAGCTTGGCCCCTACGGGACAGGGGGCGCTTGTAGCTTTCTTT

j_call: TRBJ1-4
v_call: TRBV18
clone_size: -
d_call: TRBD1
cdr3_aa: CASSPGQGYEKLFF
cdr3_nt: TGTGCCAGCTCACCCGGACAGGGTTATGAAAAACTGTTTTTT

j_call: TRBJ2-7
v_call: TRBV15
clone_size: many
d_call: TRBD1
cdr3_aa: CATSRGQGSYEQYF
cdr3_nt: TGTGCCACCAGCAGAGGACAGGGATCCTACGAGCAGTACTTC

j_call: TRBJ1-2
v_call: TRBV6-5
clone_size: few
d_call: TRBD1
cdr3_aa: CASIRQGAIYGYTF
cdr3_nt: TGTGCCAGCATCAGACAGGGGGCAATCTATGGCTACACCTTC

j_call: TRBJ2-1
v_call: TRBV7-6
clone_size: -
d_call: TRBD1
cdr3_aa: CASSSGTGWASNEQFF
cdr3_nt: TGTGCCAGCAGCTCCGGGACAGGATGGGCTAGCAATGAGCAGTTCTTC

j_call: TRBJ2-7
v_call: TRBV9
clone_size: -
d_call: -
cdr3_aa: CASSVAQGTFYEQYF
cdr3_nt: TGTGCCAGCAGCGTAGCGCAGGGCACCTTCTACGAGCAGTACTTC

j_call: TRBJ1-5
v_call: TRBV5-1
clone_size: -
d_call: -
cdr3_aa: CASSFGRYPLSNQPQHF
cdr3_nt: TGCGCCAGCAGCTTCGGCAGGTACCCCCTTAGCAATCAGCCCCAGCATTTT

j_call: TRBJ2-1
v_call: TRBV5-4
clone_size: once
d_call: TRBD2
cdr3_aa: CASSLGSGRAYNEQFF
cdr3_nt: TGTGCCAGCAGCTTGGGGAGCGGGAGGGCCTACAATGAGCAGTTCTTC

j_call: TRBJ2-2
v_call: TRBV6-5
clone_size: -
d_call: -
cdr3_aa: CASRWTVNTGELFF
cdr3_nt: TGTGCCAGCAGATGGACAGTCAACACCGGGGAGCTGTTTTTT

j_call: TRBJ1-5
v_call: TRBV19
clone_size: -
d_call: -
cdr3_aa: CASSPLWQGTGNQPQHF
cdr3_nt: TGTGCCAGTAGTCCTCTTTGGCAGGGTACGGGCAATCAGCCCCAGCATTTT

j_call: TRBJ1-4
v_call: TRBV4-1
clone_size: -
d_call: -
cdr3_aa: CASSQDLGRVEYEKLFF
cdr3_nt: TGCGCCAGCAGCCAAGATCTGGGCAGGGTAGAGTATGAAAAACTGTTTTTT

j_call: TRBJ2-5
v_call: TRBV29-1
clone_size: -
d_call: -
cdr3_aa: CSVREETQYF
cdr3_nt: TGCAGCGTGAGGGAGGAGACCCAGTACTTC

j_call: TRBJ2-1
v_call: TRBV14
clone_size: -
d_call: TRBD2
cdr3_aa: CASSHRRTSGDYNEQFF
cdr3_nt: TGTGCCAGCAGCCACCGACGGACTAGCGGGGACTACAATGAGCAGTTCTTC

j_call: TRBJ2-4
v_call: TRBV9
clone_size: -
d_call: -
cdr3_aa: CASSVSQGNTIQYF
cdr3_nt: TGTGCCAGCAGCGTAAGTCAGGGAAACACCATTCAGTACTTC

j_call: TRBJ2-3
v_call: TRBV24-1
clone_size: -
d_call: TRBD1
cdr3_aa: CATGPTGGTDTQYF
cdr3_nt: TGTGCCACGGGCCCGACAGGGGGAACAGATACGCAGTATTTT

j_call: TRBJ2-1
v_call: TRBV7-3
clone_size: -
d_call: TRBD1
cdr3_aa: CASSLNRGSYNEQFF
cdr3_nt: TGTGCCAGCAGCCTAAACAGGGGGTCCTACAATGAGCAGTTCTTC

j_call: TRBJ2-3
v_call: TRBV27
clone_size: -
d_call: -
cdr3_aa: CASSFLGGRTDTQYF
cdr3_nt: TGTGCCAGCAGTTTCCTCGGGGGGCGCACAGATACGCAGTATTTT

j_call: TRBJ1-5
v_call: TRBV19
clone_size: -
d_call: TRBD1
cdr3_aa: CASSVRDRGYSQPQHF
cdr3_nt: TGTGCCAGTAGTGTCAGGGACAGGGGGTATTCTCAGCCCCAGCATTTT

j_call: TRBJ2-5
v_call: TRBV7-2
clone_size: once
d_call: -
cdr3_aa: CASSLGGRAETQYF
cdr3_nt: TGTGCCAGCAGCTTAGGAGGCAGGGCCGAGACCCAGTACTTC